A single sample gave rise to the 9 T cell receptor beta chains below, sequenced in a study of T cell responses to AZD1222 COVID-19 vaccine. The data were produced by immunoSEQ multiplex PCR, yet TCRdb's version contains in-frame clones alone and is incomplete. The table shows 120,000 to 150,000 clones, with approximately 94% occurring only once. The sample was peripheral blood, taken on day 0 of AZD1222 vaccination. These receptors came from an adult in good health.

J is TRBJ1-1 and V is TRBV7-6; 8 positions agree with TRBD1. This CDR3 has 15 amino acids. The junction had 6 bases not matched to a gene; V was cut back by 1 base and J by 5 bases. CDR1 and CDR2 from the germline V gene are SGHVS and FNYEAQ. This CDR3 reads CASSLVTGGGTEAFF. In DNA form, the CDR3 reads TGTGCCAGCAGCTTAGTCACAGGGGGGGGGACTGAAGCTTTCTTT.

The V call is TRBV19, the J call TRBJ1-5; 10 bases align to TRBD1. V gave up 7 bases and J gave up 7 bases; unmatched junction bases: 13. Germline V gives CDR1 LNHDA, CDR2 SQIVND (reference sequence). The CDR3 sequence is 16 residues long. The CDR3 region is CASTSTGTGVQQPQHF. For the CDR3, the DNA is TGTGCCAGTACCTCCACCGGGACAGGGGTTCAACAGCCCCAGCATTTT.

This rearrangement joins TRBV7-7 to TRBJ2-1; the D gene is possibly TRBD2 (6 bases). Germline V CDR1 and CDR2: SSHAT, FNYEAQ (reference sequence). With 5 bases removed from V and 4 bases from J, the gap between germline ends came to 21 bases. The CDR3 runs to 17 residues. CDR3 in amino acids: CASSLRLEEGSYNEQFF. CDR3 in DNA: TGTGCCAGCAGCCTACGCCTGGAGGAGGGGAGTTACAATGAGCAGTTCTTC.

This chain joins TRBV6-1 and TRBJ1-6; D may be TRBD1 (6 bases). The CDR3 loop spans 16 amino acids. Germline CDR1 is MNHNS and CDR2 is SASEGT. With 4 bases removed from V and 9 bases from J, the gap between germline ends came to 19 bases. CDR3 loop: CASSAVPGGDISPLHF. For the CDR3, the DNA is TGTGCCAGCAGTGCCGTGCCGGGGGGCGATATTTCACCCCTCCACTTT.

This clone was observed once. The chain has TRBV1 and TRBJ2-7. TRBV1 is assigned pseudogene status. This CDR3 spans 15 amino acids. CDR3 in amino acids: CTSSQRGARPYEQYF. CDR3 bases: TGCACCAGCAGCCAAAGAGGAGCCAGGCCCTACGAGCAGTACTTC.

CDR3 nucleotide sequence: TGTGCCTGGAGCCTGGACTGGGCGAACACCATATATTTT. The encoded protein is CAWSLDWANTIYF. The chain has TRBV30 and TRBJ1-3; no clear D. The CDR3 sequence is 13 residues long. V lost 3 bases and J 7 bases, leaving 13 bases between the germline ends. Germline CDR1 and CDR2: GTSNPN and SVGIG (reference sequence).

The CDR3 coding sequence is TGTGCCAGCACCCACCCTCAATGGGGGGGCACAGATACGCAGTATTTT. It codes for CASTHPQWGGTDTQYF. The chain recombines TRBV5-8 with TRBJ2-3; D possibly corresponds to TRBD2 (6 bases). Trimming stripped 6 bases from V and 1 base from J, with 18 bases between. This CDR3 has 16 residues. CDR1 SGHTS and CDR2 YDEGEE come from the germline V gene.

This chain links TRBV11-2 with TRBJ1-6, with 9 bases that match TRBD1. V was clipped by 2 bases and J by 7 bases; unmatched bases: 3. Germline-derived CDR1 and CDR2 are SGHAT and FQNNGV. The CDR3 has 15 residues. This CDR3 is CASSLLGTGNSPLHF. The CDR3 nucleotides are TGTGCCAGCAGCTTACTTGGGACAGGGAATTCACCCCTCCACTTT.

The chain employs TRBV7-3 and TRBJ1-2; no clear D. CDR3 length: 14 residues. Germline assignment: CDR1 SGHTA and CDR2 FQGTGA. Trimming took 5 bases from V and 4 from J, leaving 14 bases between them. DNA for the CDR3: TGTGCCAGCAGCCCTGGCGGGTCACTCTATGGCTACACCTTC. Translation: CASSPGGSLYGYTF.